The TCR beta chain under discussion was sequenced for a study of shared clonotypes between healthy human individuals. The method was immunoSEQ multiplex PCR; TCRdb's version includes in-frame clones alone and lacks a portion of them. The repertoire includes about 1 million clones, around 76% of them detected once, and about 1.5% sits in the top ten. CDR3 length equals 16 residues. Germline V CDR1 and CDR2: MDHEN, SYDVKM. The V end lost 2 bases, the J end lost 4 bases, and 15 bases lay between the germline ends. The TCR sequence derives from a man between 18 and 29 years old in good health. The genes are TRBV28 and TRBJ2-1, with D perhaps TRBD1 (5 bases). Material: memory CD4+ T cells sorted from blood. Subset meaning: CD45RA-negative fraction. DNA for the CDR3: TGTGCCAGCAGTTTAGTAACAGGTCGCTATTACAATGAGCAGTTCTTC. This encodes CASSLVTGRYYNEQFF.